This T cell receptor (beta chain) was captured by sequencing in a study of blood T cell repertoires in COVID-19 (dated by TCRdb to 2020 to 2022). About the investigation overall: Samples covering the acute and convalescent phases of COVID-19 were provided by collaborators in the United States, Italy and Spain. Sample metadata almost always included a de-identified subject ID, COVID-19 status, age in years and sex. The samples were drawn from the first 160 participants of the ongoing ImmuneRACE study and from some 1,300 subjects provided by 6 global collaborators. Where HLA class I and class II types were available, the types were taken from metadata supplied by the sample provider, not from assay-based typing. The prospective study material was composed of cDNA or gDNA derived from T cells, B-cell-depleted T cells, or PBMCs. The repertoires were released in a freely available public database intended as a resource for research on the immune response to SARS-CoV-2. The dataset comprised deeply sampled blood TCRbeta repertoires from subjects exposed to, actively infected with, or recovered from COVID-19. Study-level results and caveats: The amount of clinical and demographic metadata varied by source and participant and was provided uncurated.

A note on this clone: The antigen it binds to is not known. No clone much larger than this one lies a single base away; base qualities are absent.

At one collaborating source in Seattle, patients were enrolled during active infection and were followed longitudinally through the course of disease. Collaborating institutions collected whole blood in K2EDTA tubes following their own protocols. For TCRbeta analysis, collaborator samples were shipped as frozen whole blood, as isolated PBMCs, or as DNA extracted from either sample type. TCRbeta CDR3 regions were amplified from genomic DNA by means of the immunoSEQ Assay, a bias-controlled multiplex PCR. For the original study's pipeline: Nucleated cell counts per sample were estimated from amplification of reference gene primers within the assay. Sequence reads were collapsed and filtered to measure the absolute abundance of every unique TCRbeta CDR3 rearrangement. For each sample, productive Simpson clonality was calculated as the square root of Simpson's diversity index across productive rearrangements. Here the immuneACCESS table is served through TCRdb, limited to in-frame sequences with V and J called. Missing clones are a known gap in these copies; in checked studies unresolved V genes cover under half, and the rest lacks a known reason. The D gene and trimming were derived from the DNA, and the V and J assignments and clone size from that table. The sample contains about 210,000 clones, about 84% of them found a single time. About 7.8% of the sample lies in the top ten.

The V end loses 8 bases and the J end loses 7 bases, and a stretch of 23 bases separates them. The CDR3 holds 15 amino acids from the cysteine to the phenylalanine. Only CDR3 DNA is held: 45 bases, read in frame from base 1. The germline V gene (reference sequence) yields LGHDT for CDR1 and YNNKEL for CDR2. This TCR derives from a woman aged 80 or over with COVID-19, enrolled during active disease. The sequence joins TRBV3-1 (or the pseudogene TRBV3-2) to TRBJ1-2, and the D gene may be TRBD1, 5 bases matching. The sequencing sample was made of peripheral blood. Read as DNA, the sequence is TGTGCCAGCCAACATGGGGCAGCCGGCCCTGGTGGCTACACCTTC. It is translated as CASQHGAAGPGGYTF.